This TCR beta chain was retrieved from a study of cytomegalovirus exposure and HLA in healthy donors. In germline, CDR1 is SNHLY, CDR2 FYNNEI. The length of the CDR3 is 15 residues. Details on this clone: Its antigen is unknown. One end of the junction varies from germline; a read error may be responsible.

Study findings and constraints: In presence/absence analyses, roughly uniform sequencing depth across donors was assumed. Confirmation was obtained in vitro that three CMV-associated chains are specific for CMV antigens. Prior analysis indicated that the majority of TCR beta V segments exhibited productivity approximately 87% or approximately 30% of the time. From TCR beta sequences, most subjects' HLA-A and HLA-B alleles were reportedly predicted accurately.

Use of 60 Vbeta and 13 Jbeta primers characterized the PCR. TCRdb keeps only in-frame clones here, not all; method: immunoSEQ multiplex PCR. The table lists about 91,000 clones, about two thirds of them singletons. The genes are TRBV2 and TRBJ1-3; possible D gene TRBD1, 6 bases. The sequencing sample was made of PBMCs. The TCR sequence derives from a human donor in good health. The CDR3 coding sequence is TGTGCCAGCAGTCTATACCCGGGACAAGAAAACGCCATATATTTT. Protein product: CASSLYPGQENAIYF.